Shown below are 10 T cell receptor beta chains from a single sample sequenced in a study of naive and memory T cell subsets. Both TRBC1 and TRBC2 were covered by a beta constant-region primer of two equimolar oligonucleotides. TCRdb redid the calling of the UMI-ligation and nested PCR reads with MiXCR, one entry per CDR3 protein. The sample has roughly 98,000 distinct CDR3 sequences; about 7% are singletons. Sequences were obtained from central memory CD4+ T cells from blood. These receptors all come from a human donor in good health.

This rearrangement joins TRBV4-2 to TRBJ2-6; 10 bases agree with TRBD1. The ends lost 0 bases at V and 0 bases at J; junction bases unmatched: 11. The CDR3 sequence is 21 residues long. Germline CDR1 LGHNA, CDR2 YNFKEQ. CDR3 sequence: CASSQEWRDRGSVSGANVLTF. CDR3 nucleotide sequence: TGTGCCAGCAGCCAAGAGTGGCGGGACAGGGGTAGCGTCTCTGGGGCCAACGTCCTGACTTTC.

This clonotype has only a few counts. The rearrangement joins TRBV12-3 or TRBV12-4 to TRBJ2-4; a possible D gene is TRBD2 (5 bases). The V and J ends lost 7 bases and 5 bases respectively, with 15 bases between them. The CDR3 is 14 residues long. In DNA, the CDR3 is TGTGCCAGCACCCACGAGGGCGGCGAAAACATTCAGTACTTC. This translates into CASTHEGGENIQYF.

Only one count was recorded for this clonotype. This chain joins TRBV12-3 or TRBV12-4 and TRBJ1-5, with 8 bases identical to TRBD1. The J call is in doubt because the DNA end fits TRBJ2-3 better. The CDR3 is made up of 16 amino acids. In nucleotides, the CDR3 is TGTGCCAGCAGTTATGGACAGGGAGTAAGCAATCAGCCCCAGTATTTT. This encodes CASSYGQGVSNQPQYF.

This clonotype was counted only a few times. The chain couples TRBV30 to TRBJ1-5; D is unclear. CDR3 length equals 15 residues. Germline V gene lookup returns CDR1 GTSNPN and CDR2 SVGIG (reference sequence). The V gene lost 2 bases and the J gene lost 2 bases, with 13 bases spanning the gap. CDR3 region: CAWSRLDGGNQPQHF. The CDR3 region has the DNA TGTGCCTGGAGTCGCCTCGACGGAGGCAATCAGCCCCAGCATTTT. Combining the CDR3 with reference TRBV30 and TRBJ1-5 gives the whole variable domain SQTIHQWPATLVQPVGSPLSLECTVEGTSNPNLYWYRQAAGRGLQLLFYSVGIGQISSEVPQNLSASRPQDRQFILSSKKLLLSDSGFYLCAWSRLDGGNQPQHFGDGTRLSIL.

This sequence joins TRBV7-2 and TRBJ2-4, with D hard to call. CDR1 SGHTA and CDR2 FQGNSA come from the germline V gene. This CDR3 is built from 14 residues. V was clipped by 0 bases and J by 5 bases, with 8 bases between them. Here the CDR3 reads CASSLANPQNIQYF. The CDR3 nucleotides read TGTGCCAGCAGCTTAGCGAACCCCCAAAACATTCAGTACTTC.

The chain employs TRBV6-2 or TRBV6-3 and TRBJ2-3, with unresolved D. The CDR3 consists of 14 residues. Germline loops: CDR1 MNHEY, CDR2 SVGEGT. V was trimmed by 6 bases and J by 2 bases, leaving 12 bases between them. The chain's CDR3 is CASSRRFSTDTQYF. The DNA of the CDR3 is TGTGCCAGCAGCCGCAGATTTTCCACAGATACGCAGTATTTT.

This chain links TRBV23-1 with TRBJ1-5, with 7 bases lining up with TRBD1. TRBV23-1 is an ORF; its function is uncertain. V gave up 2 bases and J gave up 4 bases; unmatched junction bases: 17. The CDR3 is 19 residues long. CDR3 protein: CASSQRMDRQALRNQPQHF. Here the CDR3 DNA reads TGCGCCAGCAGTCAACGAATGGACAGGCAAGCACTAAGGAATCAGCCCCAGCATTTT.

This clonotype was seen many times. The genes are TRBV7-2 and TRBJ2-3; no firm D call. The CDR3 sequence is 14 residues long. CDR1 and CDR2 (germline): SGHTA, FQGNSA. Trimming cost V 1 base and J 12 bases, with 17 bases left between them. DNA for the CDR3: TGTGCCAGCAGCTTAGTATATGGCGACTCGATCCAGTATTTT. Its protein product is CASSLVYGDSIQYF.

The table lists this clonotype with many counts. This chain uses TRBV5-7 with TRBJ2-1; 9 positions match TRBD2. TRBV5-7 is given ORF status, its function remaining uncertain. The CDR3 contains 14 residues. V dropped 6 bases and J dropped 7; count of bases not matched to a gene: 8. The CDR3 region has the DNA TGTGCCAGCAACGAAGCGGGAGGCTCGAATGAGCAGTTCTTC. Amino acids: CASNEAGGSNEQFF.

The rearrangement joins TRBV5-6 to TRBJ2-2; TRBD1 might be the D (5 bases). Trimming took off 4 bases at V and 4 bases at J, with 17 bases between the two ends. This CDR3 spans 16 amino acids. Germline V gives CDR1 SGHDT, CDR2 YYEEEE. CDR3 sequence: CASSTPQGWGTGELFF. As DNA, the CDR3 is TGTGCCAGCAGCACGCCCCAGGGTTGGGGCACCGGGGAGCTGTTTTTT.